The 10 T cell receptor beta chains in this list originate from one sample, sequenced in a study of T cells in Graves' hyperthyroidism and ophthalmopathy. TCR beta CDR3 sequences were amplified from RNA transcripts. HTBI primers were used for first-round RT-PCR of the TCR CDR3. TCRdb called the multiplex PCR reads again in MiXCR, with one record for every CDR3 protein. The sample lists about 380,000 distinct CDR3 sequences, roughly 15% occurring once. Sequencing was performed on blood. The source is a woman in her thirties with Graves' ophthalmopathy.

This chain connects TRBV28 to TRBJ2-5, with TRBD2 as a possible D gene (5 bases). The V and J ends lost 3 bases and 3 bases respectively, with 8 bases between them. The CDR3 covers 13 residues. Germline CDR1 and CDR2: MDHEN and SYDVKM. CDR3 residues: CASSLPGKETQYF. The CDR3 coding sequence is TGTGCCAGCAGTTTGCCGGGAAAAGAGACCCAGTACTTC.

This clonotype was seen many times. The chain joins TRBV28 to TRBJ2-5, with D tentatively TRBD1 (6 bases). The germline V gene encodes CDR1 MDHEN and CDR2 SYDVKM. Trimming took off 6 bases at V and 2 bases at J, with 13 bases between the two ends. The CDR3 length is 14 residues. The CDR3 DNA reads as TGTGCCAGCAGCCGACAGGCTTGGCAAGAGACCCAGTACTTC. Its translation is CASSRQAWQETQYF.

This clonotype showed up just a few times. CDR3 residues: CSAPAKVDYNEQFF. The DNA for the CDR3 is TGCAGTGCCCCCGCGAAGGTTGACTACAATGAGCAGTTCTTC. V is TRBV20-1 and J is TRBJ2-1; D gene ambiguous. The CDR3 has 14 residues. Trimming took off 6 bases at V and 3 bases at J, with 15 bases between the two ends. Per the germline V gene, CDR1 is DFQATT and CDR2 is SNEGSKA (reference sequence).

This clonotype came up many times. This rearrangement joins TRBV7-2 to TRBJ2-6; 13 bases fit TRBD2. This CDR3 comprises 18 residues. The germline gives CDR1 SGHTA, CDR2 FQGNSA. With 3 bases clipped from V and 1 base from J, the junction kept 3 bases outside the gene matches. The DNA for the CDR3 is TGTGCCAGCAGCTTTGGACTAGCGGGGGCTTCTGGGGCCAACGTCCTGACTTTC. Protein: CASSFGLAGASGANVLTF.

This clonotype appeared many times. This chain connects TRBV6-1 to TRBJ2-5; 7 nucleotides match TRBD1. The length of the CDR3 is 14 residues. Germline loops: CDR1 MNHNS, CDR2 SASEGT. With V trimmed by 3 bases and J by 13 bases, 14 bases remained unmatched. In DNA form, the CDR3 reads TGTGCCAGCAGTGAGTCTCTTACAGGGGCCGAATGGTACTTC. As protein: CASSESLTGAEWYF.

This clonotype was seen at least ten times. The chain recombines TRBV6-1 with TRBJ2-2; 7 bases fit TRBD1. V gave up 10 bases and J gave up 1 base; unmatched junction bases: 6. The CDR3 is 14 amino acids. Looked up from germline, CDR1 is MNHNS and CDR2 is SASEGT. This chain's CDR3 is CATLGTVNTGELFF. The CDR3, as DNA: TGTGCCACCCTTGGGACAGTGAACACCGGGGAGCTGTTTTTT.

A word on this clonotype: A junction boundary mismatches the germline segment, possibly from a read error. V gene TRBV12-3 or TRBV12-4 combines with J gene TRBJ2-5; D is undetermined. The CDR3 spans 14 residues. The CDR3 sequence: CASSPRNGEETRYF. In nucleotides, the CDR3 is TGTGCCAGCAGTCCTCGGAACGGAGAAGAGACCCGGTACTTT.

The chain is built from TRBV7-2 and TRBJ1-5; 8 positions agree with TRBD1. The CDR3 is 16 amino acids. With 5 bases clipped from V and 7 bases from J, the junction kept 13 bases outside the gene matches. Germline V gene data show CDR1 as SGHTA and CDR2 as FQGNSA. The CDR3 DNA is TGTGCCAGCAGCCCTCCCGGACAGGGTATAGCCCAGCCCCAGCATTTT. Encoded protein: CASSPPGQGIAQPQHF.

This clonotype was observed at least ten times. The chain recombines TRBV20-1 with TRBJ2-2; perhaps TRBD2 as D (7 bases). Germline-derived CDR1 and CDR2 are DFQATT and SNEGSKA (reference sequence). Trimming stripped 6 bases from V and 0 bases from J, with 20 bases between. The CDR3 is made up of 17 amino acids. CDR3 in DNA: TGCAGTGCGAGGGGTCTACTCGGGGGGCCGAACACCGGGGAGCTGTTTTTT. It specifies CSARGLLGGPNTGELFF.

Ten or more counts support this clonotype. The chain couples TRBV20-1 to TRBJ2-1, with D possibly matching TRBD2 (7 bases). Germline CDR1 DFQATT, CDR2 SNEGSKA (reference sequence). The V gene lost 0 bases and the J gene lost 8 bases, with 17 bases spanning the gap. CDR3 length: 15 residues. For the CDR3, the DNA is TGCAGTGCTAGAGATTGGGCGGGGGCAAGGGATGAGCAGTTCTTC. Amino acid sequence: CSARDWAGARDEQFF.